This T cell receptor beta chain was recorded in a study of shared clonotypes between healthy human individuals. DNA at approximately 200 ng, 25,000 to 35,000 T cell genomes, went into sorted-subset replicate PCRs. Clones were sequenced by immunoSEQ multiplex PCR, and TCRdb holds only the in-frame ones, with some missing. The sample includes some 800,000 clones, about 91% seen only once; the top ten take 24%. It was CD45RO-negative cells, positively selected for CCR7, that made up naive CD8 cells, with terminally differentiated effector memory CD45RA+ cells excluded. This clone has only a few counts. The CDR3 spans 15 residues. The V gene's germline CDR1 is MNHEY and CDR2 SMNVEV (reference sequence). The ends lost 6 bases at V and 5 bases at J; junction bases unmatched: 7.

V and J are TRBV27 and TRBJ2-2, with 9 bases matching TRBD2. The receptor was isolated from a man between 25 and 39 years old in good health. Sequenced input: naive CD8+ T cells sorted from blood. The CDR3 here is CASSRAGGNTGELFF. CDR3 DNA: TGTGCCAGCAGCCGAGCGGGAGGTAATACCGGGGAGCTGTTTTTT.